This T cell receptor beta chain was captured in a study of blood T cell repertoires in COVID-19. Sequenced by immunoSEQ multiplex PCR; TCRdb stores in-frame clones only, minus some. There are a few hundred thousand clones in the sample; around 92% occur only once, and 2.5% to 3.5% lies in the top ten. This clone was picked up one time. The V segment lost 6 bases and the J segment 0 bases; nucleotides outside the gene matches: 7. Germline V gene data show CDR1 as MNHEY and CDR2 as SVGAGI. This CDR3 is 15 amino acids long. The receptor comes from a woman between 25 and 40 years old with COVID-19, enrolled during active disease. This chain connects TRBV6-5 to TRBJ2-7, with 8 nucleotides matching TRBD1. Material: peripheral blood. The CDR3 DNA reads as TGTGCCAGCAGGGCCGGGACAGGCAGCTCCTACGAGCAGTACTTC. Its protein product is CASRAGTGSSYEQYF.